The present T cell receptor beta chain was sequenced within a study of radiotherapy plus CTLA-4 blockade in lung cancer. Background on the study: Objective responses were seen in around 20% of patients, disease control in around 31%.

The CDR3 has 13 residues. Trimming stripped 6 bases from V and 3 bases from J, with 9 bases between. CDR1 is SNHLY, CDR2 FYNNEI, per germline. TCRdb's table, derived via immunoSEQ multiplex PCR, lists solely in-frame clones and lacks some. This table holds approximately 100,000 clones, around 86% found once. Sequences were derived from peripheral blood, sampled from a patient treated with radiotherapy plus ipilimumab. V and J are TRBV2 and TRBJ1-5; D ambiguous. The receptor was derived from a human donor with non-small cell lung cancer who had a partial response to radiotherapy plus ipilimumab. For the CDR3, the DNA is TGTGCCAGCAGCGGGGATATCAATCAGCCCCAGCATTTT. Translating gives CASSGDINQPQHF.